The 29 T cell receptor beta chains below were found in one sample sequenced in a study of cytomegalovirus exposure and HLA in healthy donors. Primers for the PCR totalled 60 Vbeta and 13 Jbeta. The repertoire was sequenced with immunoSEQ multiplex PCR; TCRdb's copy has only in-frame clones and lacks some. The table includes some 150,000 clones, about four fifths detected once. Sequenced material: PBMCs. The receptors here all came from a man between 25 and 39 years old in good health and CMV-seronegative.

There are a few counts of this clone. The chain recombines TRBV2 with TRBJ1-1; D may be TRBD1 (5 bases). Trimming left V 7 bases short and J 8 bases short, with 17 bases between. The CDR3 spans 13 residues. CDR1 SNHLY and CDR2 FYNNEI come from the germline V gene. The CDR3, as DNA: TGTGCCAGCATTGGGGGGGTCGCAGCGGAAGCTTTCTTT. Translated, it gives CASIGGVAAEAFF. The entire variable domain, with the rest obtained from reference TRBV2 and TRBJ1-1, is as follows: EPEVTQTPSHQVTQMGQEVILRCVPISNHLYFYWYRQILGQKVEFLVSFYNNEISEKSEIFDDQFSVERPDGSNFTLKIRSTKLEDSAMYFCASIGGVAAEAFFGQGTRLTVV.

The chain is built from TRBV7-8 and TRBJ2-1; 15 positions match TRBD2. J was trimmed by 6 bases and V by 4 bases; bases with no gene match: 7. In germline, CDR1 is SGHVS, CDR2 FQNEAQ. The length of the CDR3 is 17 residues. The CDR3 sequence is CASSSPTGLAGGNEQFF. The DNA for the CDR3 is TGTGCCAGCAGCTCCCCTACGGGACTAGCGGGGGGCAATGAGCAGTTCTTC.

In this sample, this clone turned up once. The chain carries TRBV7-8 and TRBJ1-1; D call uncertain. V was cut by 1 base and J by 4 bases, with 7 bases left in between. The germline CDR1 and CDR2 sequences are SGHVS and FQNEAQ. This CDR3 comprises 13 residues. The CDR3 sequence: CASSLESSTEAFF. The CDR3 coding sequence is TGTGCCAGCAGCTTAGAATCGAGCACTGAAGCTTTCTTT.

V is TRBV7-6 and J is TRBJ2-1, with 10 nucleotides matching TRBD2. CDR3 length: 15 residues. In germline, CDR1 is SGHVS, CDR2 FNYEAQ. The ends lost 5 bases at V and 7 bases at J; junction bases unmatched: 8. CDR3 residues: CASSRQAGGRNEQFF. The CDR3 DNA reads as TGTGCCAGCAGCCGACAAGCGGGAGGGCGAAATGAGCAGTTCTTC.

The V call is TRBV28, the J call TRBJ2-3, with D perhaps TRBD1 (6 bases). Germline values: CDR1 MDHEN, CDR2 SYDVKM. The CDR3 covers 15 residues. V lost 6 bases, J lost 2 bases, and 15 bases lay in between. In DNA form, the CDR3 reads TGTGCCAGCAGACGCCGGGGACAAGCCACAGATACGCAGTATTTT. As protein: CASRRRGQATDTQYF.

CDR3 region: CASSLLSVGGASYNEQFF. The CDR3 DNA is TGCGCCAGCAGCTTGTTGTCGGTCGGGGGGGCTTCCTACAATGAGCAGTTCTTC. The chain links TRBV5-1 to TRBJ2-1; 8 bases fit TRBD2. This CDR3 is 18 amino acids long. Losses at the gene ends were 1 base for V and 1 base for J; bases not matched to a gene: 10. Germline CDR1 and CDR2: SGHRS and YFSETQ.

The V and J genes are TRBV21-1 and TRBJ2-7; the table's D call of TRBD2 was not tested on the DNA. TRBV21-1 is classified as a pseudogene. The CDR3 is 16 residues long. The CDR3 region has the DNA TGTGCCAGCAGCGCTACTACACCGGGAGGCTCCTACGAGCAGTACTTC. Translation gives CASSATTPGGSYEQYF.

CDR3: CASSWESGTRTQYF. The CDR3 nucleotides read TGTGCCAGCAGCTGGGAGTCAGGTACACGTACGCAGTATTTT. V gene TRBV5-5 combines with J gene TRBJ2-3; D possibly corresponds to TRBD2 (5 bases). Trimming removed 3 bases at V and 8 bases at J, with 16 bases between. CDR1 is SGHKS, CDR2 YYEKEE, per germline (reference sequence). The CDR3 has 14 amino acids.

V usage is TRBV5-1 and J usage is TRBJ2-2, with TRBD1 matching over 8 bases. The germline CDR1 and CDR2 sequences are SGHRS and YFSETQ. This CDR3 contains 15 residues. Trimming cost V 4 bases and J 6 bases; bases outside gene matches: 8. Here the CDR3 reads CASSPGQGYAGELFF. CDR3 DNA: TGCGCCAGCAGCCCCGGACAGGGTTACGCCGGGGAGCTGTTTTTT.

The genes are TRBV6-5 and TRBJ2-7; D possibly corresponds to TRBD1 (6 bases). This CDR3 has 15 amino acids. CDR1 is MNHEY, CDR2 SVGAGI, per germline. Trimming removed 4 bases from V and 1 base from J, with 14 bases in between. The DNA for the CDR3 is TGTGCCAGCAGTTCAACCGGGACAACGTCCTACGAGCAGTACTTC. The encoded protein is CASSSTGTTSYEQYF.

The V gene is TRBV5-1, the J gene TRBJ1-2; D not resolved. The CDR3 covers 17 residues. CDR1 and CDR2 from the germline V gene are SGHRS and YFSETQ. Trimming removed 4 bases from V and 8 bases from J, with 27 bases in between. The CDR3 DNA follows: TGCGCCAGCAGCCTCCGCCCCGGGGTGTCTGCCCTCCAGGGCTACACCTTC. Translated: CASSLRPGVSALQGYTF.

This chain uses TRBV6-1 with TRBJ2-2; D not certain. Trimming took off 1 base at V and 7 bases at J, with 7 bases between the two ends. Germline V gene lookup returns CDR1 MNHNS and CDR2 SASEGT. The CDR3 length is 13 residues. The CDR3 here is CASSEVNGGELFF. For the CDR3, the DNA is TGTGCCAGCAGTGAAGTGAACGGCGGGGAGCTGTTTTTT.

The chain links TRBV5-6 to TRBJ2-7; possible D gene TRBD2, 6 bases. This CDR3 comprises 15 residues. The V gene's germline CDR1 is SGHDT and CDR2 YYEEEE. With 0 bases removed from V and 3 bases from J, the gap between germline ends came to 13 bases. The CDR3 region has the DNA TGTGCCAGCAGCTTGGCCCGGGGGACCCACTACGAGCAGTACTTC. Its translation is CASSLARGTHYEQYF.

This clone was detected once. The V gene is TRBV28, the J gene TRBJ1-2; D is unresolved. Trimming removed 3 bases from V and 3 bases from J, with 8 bases in between. This CDR3 has 13 amino acids. Looked up from germline, CDR1 is MDHEN and CDR2 is SYDVKM. CDR3 DNA: TGTGCCAGCAGTTTGGCGGGATACTATGGCTACACCTTC. Residues: CASSLAGYYGYTF.

The rearrangement uses TRBV6-4 and TRBJ2-3, with 12 nucleotides matching TRBD2. With V trimmed by 5 bases and J by 3 bases, 18 bases remained unmatched. There are 20 residues in the CDR3. The germline CDR1 and CDR2 sequences are MRHNA and SNTAGT. CDR3 in amino acids: CASSPFPLAGGHLRTDTQYF. The CDR3 region has the DNA TGTGCCAGCAGTCCCTTCCCGCTAGCGGGGGGGCATTTGAGGACAGATACGCAGTATTTT.

The rearrangement uses TRBV7-9 and TRBJ1-2; 9 bases fit TRBD1. CDR3 length equals 19 residues. The germline gives CDR1 SEHNR, CDR2 FQNEAQ (reference sequence). Trimming at V came to 5 bases and at J to 0 bases, leaving 16 bases not matched to a gene. Here the CDR3 reads CASSARDRVTKPSNYGYTF. The CDR3 bases are TGTGCCAGCAGCGCCAGGGACAGGGTAACGAAACCCTCTAACTATGGCTACACCTTC.

The V gene is TRBV5-1, the J gene TRBJ1-1, with no clear D. This CDR3 has 14 residues. V lost 2 bases and J lost 1, with 9 bases in between. In germline, CDR1 is SGHRS, CDR2 YFSETQ. DNA for the CDR3: TGCGCCAGCAGCTTCGCCGACACGAACACTGAAGCTTTCTTT. Amino acids: CASSFADTNTEAFF.

The chain combines TRBV4-1 with TRBJ2-3; 9 bases line up with TRBD2. After removal of 4 bases from V and 4 bases from J, the junction contained 6 bases not matched to a gene. Germline-derived CDR1 and CDR2 are MGHRA and YSYEKL. The CDR3 covers 15 residues. The CDR3 DNA reads TGCGCCAGCAGCCCAGCGGGGGGCGGGTCAGATACGCAGTATTTT. Encoded protein: CASSPAGGGSDTQYF.

This sequence joins TRBV5-1 and TRBJ2-7; D perhaps matches TRBD1 (6 bases). Trimming took 2 bases from V and 1 from J, leaving 13 bases between them. This CDR3 has 15 residues. Germline V gene sequence: CDR1 SGHRS, CDR2 YFSETQ. The CDR3 DNA sequence: TGCGCCAGCAGCTTCCGGACAGACCGTTCCTACGAGCAGTACTTC. Amino acid sequence: CASSFRTDRSYEQYF.

This clone was picked up a small number of times. The J gene is TRBJ1-2, the V gene TRBV6-5; D remains ambiguous. V was clipped by 2 bases and J by 3 bases, with 7 bases between them. The CDR3 is 13 amino acids. Germline lookup yields CDR1 MNHEY and CDR2 SVGAGI. This chain's CDR3 is CASSYAVDYGYTF. The CDR3 bases are TGTGCCAGCAGTTACGCGGTTGACTATGGCTACACCTTC.

The CDR3 DNA is TGTGCCAGCAGTTACGCACTAGCGGGAAGACCCTACGAGCAGTACTTC. Its protein is CASSYALAGRPYEQYF. V usage is TRBV28 and J usage is TRBJ2-7; 10 nucleotides align to TRBD2. Germline V gene lookup returns CDR1 MDHEN and CDR2 SYDVKM. The CDR3 runs to 16 residues. V lost 4 bases and J lost 2; bases outside the gene matches: 8.

The CDR3 spells CASSLSGADSYEQYF. CDR3 in DNA: TGCGCCAGCAGCTTAAGCGGGGCGGATTCCTACGAGCAGTACTTC. V is TRBV5-1 and J is TRBJ2-7; 7 nucleotides match TRBD2. The CDR3 consists of 15 residues. The V segment lost 2 bases and the J segment 1 base; nucleotides outside the gene matches: 6. Per the germline V gene, CDR1 is SGHRS and CDR2 is YFSETQ.

This clone was detected ten times or more. The chain combines TRBV6-4 with TRBJ2-1, with 14 bases that match TRBD2. CDR1 is MRHNA and CDR2 is SNTAGT in the germline V gene. V dropped 3 bases and J dropped 7; count of bases not matched to a gene: 2. The CDR3 runs to 15 residues. The CDR3 coding sequence is TGTGCCAGCAGTGAGACTAGCGGGGGGGTGAATGAGCAGTTCTTC. It yields the protein CASSETSGGVNEQFF.

This chain links TRBV5-1 with TRBJ1-2; 7 nucleotides match TRBD1. V was pared by 0 bases and J by 4 bases, with 6 bases of the junction left unmatched. The CDR3 is 15 amino acids. Per the germline V gene, CDR1 is SGHRS and CDR2 is YFSETQ. The CDR3 DNA follows: TGCGCCAGCAGCTTGGTGGGACAGTCCCTCTATGGCTACACCTTC. Amino acid sequence: CASSLVGQSLYGYTF.

This clone was seen once. The chain recombines TRBV19 with TRBJ1-5; possibly TRBD1 for D (5 bases). The V gene lost 3 bases and the J gene lost 1 base, with 10 bases spanning the gap. The CDR3 contains 15 residues. Germline V CDR1 and CDR2: LNHDA, SQIVND (reference sequence). The CDR3 sequence is CASSMVGLSNQPQHF. In DNA, the CDR3 is TGTGCCAGTAGTATGGTGGGGCTAAGCAATCAGCCCCAGCATTTT.

The gene calls are TRBV19 and TRBJ2-1; 7 bases are shared with TRBD1. V shed 5 bases and J 7 bases; nucleotides not matched to a gene: 17. The CDR3 runs to 17 residues. From germline, CDR1 is LNHDA and CDR2 SQIVND (reference sequence). CDR3 sequence: CASSSPGHKQGKNEQFF. The CDR3 coding sequence is TGTGCCAGTAGTTCACCGGGCCACAAACAGGGGAAAAATGAGCAGTTCTTC.

This sequence joins TRBV28 and TRBJ2-7; perhaps TRBD2 as D (5 bases). The CDR3 is 11 amino acids. The germline CDR1 and CDR2 sequences are MDHEN and SYDVKM. The germline V and J ends were trimmed by 8 bases and 7 bases, with 12 bases remaining between them. The CDR3 DNA reads as TGTGCCAGCCGGAGGCTAGCAGAGCAGTACTTC. This codes for CASRRLAEQYF.

This sequence joins TRBV28 and TRBJ2-3; TRBD2 agrees at 10 bases. V shed 3 bases, J shed 2 bases, and the junction held 2 bases outside the gene matches. There are 15 residues in the CDR3. CDR1 and CDR2 from the germline V gene are MDHEN and SYDVKM. CDR3 protein: CASSLLAGDTDTQYF. DNA of the CDR3: TGTGCCAGCAGTTTGCTAGCGGGGGACACAGATACGCAGTATTTT. Full variable domain (rest looked up from reference TRBV28 and TRBJ2-3): DVKVTQSSRYLVKRTGEKVFLECVQDMDHENMFWYRQDPGLGLRLIYFSYDVKMKEKGDIPEGYSVSREKKERFSLILESASTNQTSMYLCASSLLAGDTDTQYFGPGTRLTVL.

The rearrangement joins TRBV28 to TRBJ2-2, with D unclear. CDR1 and CDR2 (germline): MDHEN, SYDVKM. The V end lost 9 bases, the J end lost 6 bases, and 14 bases lay between the germline ends. This CDR3 comprises 13 residues. CDR3 sequence (DNA): TGTGCCAGTACTCAATCACAGCCCGGGGAGCTGTTTTTT. Protein sequence: CASTQSQPGELFF.